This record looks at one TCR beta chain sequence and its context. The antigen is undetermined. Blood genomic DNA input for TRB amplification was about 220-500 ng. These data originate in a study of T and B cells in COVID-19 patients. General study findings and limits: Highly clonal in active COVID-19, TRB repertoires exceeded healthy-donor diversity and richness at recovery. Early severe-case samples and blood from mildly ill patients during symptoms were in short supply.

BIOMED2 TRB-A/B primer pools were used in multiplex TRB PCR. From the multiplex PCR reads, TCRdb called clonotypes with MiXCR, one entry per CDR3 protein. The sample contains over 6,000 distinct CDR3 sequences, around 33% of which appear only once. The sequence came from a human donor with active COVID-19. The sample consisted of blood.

This CDR3 reads CASSPPNSGPSTDTQYF. CDR3 DNA sequence: TGTGCCAGCTCACCACCGAATAGCGGACCTAGCACAGATACGCAGTATTTT. The chain employs TRBV18 and TRBJ2-3; possibly TRBD2 for D (6 bases). Per germline, CDR1 KGHSH and CDR2 LQKENI. There are 17 residues in the CDR3. Trimming pared 0 bases from V and 0 bases from J, leaving 13 bases between.